The present T cell receptor (beta chain) was sequenced within a study of tumor-infiltrating lymphocytes in primary liver carcinoma. Study-level information: Patients were both men and women, whose ages ran from 30 to 69 years.

Extraction of RNA together with DNA used about 17-31 mg of unsorted bulk tissue. The germline V gene has CDR1 MNHNY and CDR2 SVGAGI (reference sequence). Losses at the gene ends were 3 bases for V and 4 bases for J; bases not matched to a gene: 12. The CDR3 consists of 17 residues. The researchers produced TCR beta cDNA from 400 to 650 ng total RNA with a constant-region primer. Slightly modified ARM-PCR, run as three nested multiplex PCR rounds, produced the TCR beta libraries. A C-beta reverse primer was combined with TRBV1-TRBV30 forward primers in the first two PCR rounds, and each round had 10 cycles. From the multiplex PCR reads, TCRdb called clonotypes with MiXCR, one entry per CDR3 protein. The sample has roughly 100,000 distinct CDR3 sequences, around 83% seen once.

Sequenced: liver tumor tissue from sampling region 3. The sample's subset: tumor region T3, left-lateral pole. The gene calls are TRBV6-6 and TRBJ2-1; 7 bases are shared with TRBD1. This receptor was taken from a man aged 35 to 55 with primary liver carcinoma and hepatitis B virus infection. Here the CDR3 reads CASSYSVGQCIYNEQFF. The CDR3 DNA reads as TGTGCCAGCAGTTATTCGGTGGGACAGTGCATATACAATGAGCAGTTCTTC.